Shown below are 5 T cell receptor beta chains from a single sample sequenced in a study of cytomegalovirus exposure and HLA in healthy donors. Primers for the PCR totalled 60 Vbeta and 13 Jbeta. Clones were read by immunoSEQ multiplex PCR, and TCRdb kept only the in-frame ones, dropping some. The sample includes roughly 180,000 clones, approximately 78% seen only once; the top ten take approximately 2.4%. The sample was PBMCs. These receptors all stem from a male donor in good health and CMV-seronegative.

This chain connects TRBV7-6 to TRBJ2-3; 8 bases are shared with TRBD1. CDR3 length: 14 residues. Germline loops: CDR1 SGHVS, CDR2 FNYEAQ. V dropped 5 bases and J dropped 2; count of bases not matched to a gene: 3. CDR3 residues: CASSPQGATDTQYF. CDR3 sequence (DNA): TGTGCCAGCAGCCCGCAGGGGGCCACAGATACGCAGTATTTT.

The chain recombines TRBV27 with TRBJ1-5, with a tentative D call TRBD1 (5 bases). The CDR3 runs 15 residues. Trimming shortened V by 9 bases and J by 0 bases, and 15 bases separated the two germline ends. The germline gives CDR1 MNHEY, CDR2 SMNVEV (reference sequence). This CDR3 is CASSGGRYSNQPQHF. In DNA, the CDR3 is TGTGCCAGTAGTGGGGGGAGATATAGCAATCAGCCCCAGCATTTT.

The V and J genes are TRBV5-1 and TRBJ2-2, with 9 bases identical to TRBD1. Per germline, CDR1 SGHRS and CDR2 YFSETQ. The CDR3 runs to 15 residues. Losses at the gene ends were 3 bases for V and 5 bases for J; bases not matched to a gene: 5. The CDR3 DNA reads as TGCGCCAGCAGCTCAGACGGACAGGGGACCGGGGAGCTGTTTTTT. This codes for CASSSDGQGTGELFF.

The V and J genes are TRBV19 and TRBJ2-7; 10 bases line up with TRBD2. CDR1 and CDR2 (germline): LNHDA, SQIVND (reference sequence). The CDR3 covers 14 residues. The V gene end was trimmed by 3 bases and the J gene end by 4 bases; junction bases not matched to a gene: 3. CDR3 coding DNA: TGTGCCAGTAGTATGGCTAGCGGGAGTTACGAGCAGTACTTC. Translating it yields CASSMASGSYEQYF. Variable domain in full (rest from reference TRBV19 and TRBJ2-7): DGGITQSPKYLFRKEGQNVTLSCEQNLNHDAMYWYRQDPGQGLRLIYYSQIVNDFQKGDIAEGYSVSREKKESFPLTVTSAQKNPTAFYLCASSMASGSYEQYFGPGTRLTVT.

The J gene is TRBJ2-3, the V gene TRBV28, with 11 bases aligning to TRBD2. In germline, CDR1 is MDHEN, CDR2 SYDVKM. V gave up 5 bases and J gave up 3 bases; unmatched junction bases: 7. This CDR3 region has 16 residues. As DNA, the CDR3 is TGTGCCAGCAGTCACCCAACTAGCGGGGGAACAGATACGCAGTATTTT. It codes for CASSHPTSGGTDTQYF.